Sequencing of this T cell receptor beta chain was carried out in a study of shared clonotypes between healthy human individuals (dated by TCRdb to about 2020). Looking at the study overall: Two women and a few men aged 18 to 49 years were included in the cohort. Per donor, three plates each were used for CD4 naive and CD4 memory, two for CD8 naive, and one for CD8 memory. The study deeply sequenced blood TCR repertoires of about 5 healthy adults to estimate repertoire size and the extent of clonotype sharing between individuals. To increase sequencing depth and limit assay-specific biases, TCR repertoire library preparation and sequencing were carried out by different laboratories using diverse techniques. Between about 0.85 and 9.5 billion PBMCs per donor were obtained by leukapheresis.

The CDR3 runs 14 amino acids, cysteine and phenylalanine included. CDR3 DNA is the only sequence kept; it has 42 bases, read in frame from the first base. The germline V gene (reference sequence) sets CDR1 to LNHNV and CDR2 to YYDKDF. V is cut back by 5 bases and J by 4 bases, with 6 bases in the junction unmatched. What the authors observed across the whole study: Rarefaction of sorted-subset datasets indicated incomplete sequencing despite the large sequencing depth. Pairwise subsampling indicated that sequencing depth was expected to affect the degree of clonotype sharing among donors. Estimated clonotype richness was generally larger for naive than for memory subsets. The genetic and exposure-history diversity represented was limited by the small number of donors. Only blood was sampled, and tissue TCR repertoires likely differ from those in blood. Across a handful of donors, roughly 5.1% of naive CD4, 3% to 4% of naive CD8, about 2% of memory CD4, and roughly 0.41% of memory CD8 clonotypes were shared. Clonotypes shared by all four sorted-subset donors showed higher generation probabilities than non-shared clonotypes.

The donors were healthy, HIV-negative adults with no recently reported acute infections or vaccinations. All donors were Caucasian adults living in Nashville, Tennessee, USA. CD4+ T cells were enriched through magnetic negative selection, after which naive cells were positively selected on CD45RA and the remaining negative fraction served as the memory subset. Blood was obtained by leukapheresis, after which PBMCs were separated by Ficoll-Histopaque density gradient centrifugation and cryopreserved in liquid nitrogen vapor phase. Analytical flow cytometry was used to check the purity and quantity of every magnetically sorted T cell population. From each sorted fraction, genomic DNA was isolated and quantified by UV absorbance on a Nanodrop 2000c. In regard to this clone: Its antigen target is currently unknown. There are no base qualities to consult, and no much larger clone falls within one base.

Using the deep immunoSEQ assay, multiplex PCR amplified TCR CDR3 regions from genomic DNA. Extracted genomic DNA from each cell subset was spread evenly across all wells of several immunoSEQ 96-well plates, with each plate serving as a replicate. For sorted subsets, approximately 200 ng of genomic DNA, equivalent to 25,000 to 35,000 T cell genomes, went into each replicate PCR. The purified libraries were quantified using a Qubit 3.0 fluorometer, sized with a Bioanalyzer 2100, and then quantified again using the KAPA Library Quantification kit. Each immunoSEQ 96-well plate was sequenced on its own single-read 150-cycle Illumina NextSeq 550 flow cell. The study's processing was this. Because the immunoSEQ output included only junctional sequences and no quality scores, the filtering could not be the same as the filtering used for full-length reads. To assign V/J genes and CDR3, sequences were annotated using PyIR, a Python wrapper for IgBLAST v1.9, with IMGT germline references. Any read was removed if the V/J assignment was weak (E-value above 1e-6), the CDR3 was missing, or the read contained stop codons, out-of-frame junctions, or ambiguous translated residues. V3J clonotypes were defined as sequences sharing an identical inferred V gene, J gene, and CDR3 amino acid sequence. The percentage overlap between two repertoires was calculated by dividing the number of shared unique clonotypes by the size of the smaller repertoire. Three approaches were used to assess repertoire richness: RTK rarefaction, the Chao1 estimator, and Recon v2.1 estimates of unobserved clonotypes. For all TCRbeta clonotypes obtained by the gDNA method from four donors, generation probabilities were computed with OLGA. Drawn from immuneACCESS, this table holds only the in-frame rearrangements with V and J called that TCRdb kept. Clones are partly lost; checked studies trace under half to an unresolved V gene and leave the rest unexplained. V and J calls and clone size come straight from that table; D and trimming were deduced from the DNA. The sample contains 1,100,000 or so clones, roughly 74% of them found a single time. The top ten constitute approximately 0.52% of the sample.

The TCR was taken from a man younger than 35 in good health. Some clones in this sample may be carry-over from other donors' samples. The sample taken for sequencing was memory CD4+ T cells from PBMCs. Reading the label with the study, this specimen's cell subset or site is: CD45RA-negative fraction. The V and J genes are TRBV15 and TRBJ1-2; TRBD1 matches 8 bases in the middle. Read as DNA, the sequence is TGTGCCACCAGCGGACAGGGAGCGGCCTATGGCTACACCTTC. This translates into CATSGQGAAYGYTF.